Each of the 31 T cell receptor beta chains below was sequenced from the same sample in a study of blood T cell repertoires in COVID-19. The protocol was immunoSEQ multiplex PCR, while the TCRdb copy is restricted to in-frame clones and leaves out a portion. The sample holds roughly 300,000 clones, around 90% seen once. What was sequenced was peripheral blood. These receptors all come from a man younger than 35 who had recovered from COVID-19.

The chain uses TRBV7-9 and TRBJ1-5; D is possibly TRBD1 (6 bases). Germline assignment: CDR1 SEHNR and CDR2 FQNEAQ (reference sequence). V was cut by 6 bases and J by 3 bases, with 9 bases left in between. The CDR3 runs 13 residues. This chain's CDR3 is CASSTGSNQPQHF. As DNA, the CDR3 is TGTGCCAGCAGTACAGGGTCCAATCAGCCCCAGCATTTT.

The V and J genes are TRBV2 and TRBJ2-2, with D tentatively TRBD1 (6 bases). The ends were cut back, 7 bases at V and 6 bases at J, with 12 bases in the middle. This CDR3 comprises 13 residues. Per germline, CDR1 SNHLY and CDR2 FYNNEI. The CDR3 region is CASIQGVPGELFF. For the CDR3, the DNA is TGTGCCAGCATACAGGGTGTTCCCGGGGAGCTGTTTTTT.

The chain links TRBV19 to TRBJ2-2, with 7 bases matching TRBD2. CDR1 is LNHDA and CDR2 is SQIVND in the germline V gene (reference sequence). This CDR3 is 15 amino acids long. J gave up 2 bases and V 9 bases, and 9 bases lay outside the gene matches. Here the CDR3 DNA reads TGTGCCAGCACCGCACGGGACTACAACACCGGGGAGCTGTTTTTT. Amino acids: CASTARDYNTGELFF.

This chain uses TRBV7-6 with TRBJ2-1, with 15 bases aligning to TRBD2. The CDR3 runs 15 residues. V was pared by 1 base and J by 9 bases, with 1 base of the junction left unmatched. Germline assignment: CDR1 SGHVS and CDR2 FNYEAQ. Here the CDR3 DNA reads TGTGCCAGCAGCTTAGGGACTAGCGGGGGGGGTGAGCAGTTCTTC. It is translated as CASSLGTSGGGEQFF.

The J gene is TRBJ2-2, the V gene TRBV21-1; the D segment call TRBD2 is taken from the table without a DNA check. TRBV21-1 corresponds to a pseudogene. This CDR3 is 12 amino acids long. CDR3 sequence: CAGPPGSGELFF. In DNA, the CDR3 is TGTGCCGGCCCCCCGGGGTCCGGGGAGCTGTTTTTT.

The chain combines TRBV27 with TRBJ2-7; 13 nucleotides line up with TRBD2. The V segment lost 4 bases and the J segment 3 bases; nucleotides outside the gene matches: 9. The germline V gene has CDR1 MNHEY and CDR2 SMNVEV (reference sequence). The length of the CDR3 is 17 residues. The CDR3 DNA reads TGTGCCAGCAGTTGGGGGACTAGCGGGACCCTGAACTACGAGCAGTACTTC. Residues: CASSWGTSGTLNYEQYF.

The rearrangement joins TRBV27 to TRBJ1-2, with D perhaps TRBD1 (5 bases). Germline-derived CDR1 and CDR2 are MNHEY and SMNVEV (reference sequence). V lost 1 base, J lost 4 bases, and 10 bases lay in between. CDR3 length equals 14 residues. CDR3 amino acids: CASSLLGQVYGYTF. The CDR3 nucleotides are TGTGCCAGCAGTTTATTGGGGCAGGTCTATGGCTACACCTTC.

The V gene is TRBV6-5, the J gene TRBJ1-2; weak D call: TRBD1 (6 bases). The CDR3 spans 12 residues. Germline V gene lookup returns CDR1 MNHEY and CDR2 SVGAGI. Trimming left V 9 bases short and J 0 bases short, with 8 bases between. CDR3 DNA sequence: TGTGCCAGTCAGGGGTCTAACTATGGCTACACCTTC. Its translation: CASQGSNYGYTF.

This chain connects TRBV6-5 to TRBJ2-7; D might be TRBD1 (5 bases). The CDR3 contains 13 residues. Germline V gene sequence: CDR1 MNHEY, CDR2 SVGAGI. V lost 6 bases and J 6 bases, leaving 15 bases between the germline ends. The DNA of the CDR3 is TGTGCCAGCAGCGACCCAGGGAAGCGCGAGCAGTACTTC. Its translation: CASSDPGKREQYF.

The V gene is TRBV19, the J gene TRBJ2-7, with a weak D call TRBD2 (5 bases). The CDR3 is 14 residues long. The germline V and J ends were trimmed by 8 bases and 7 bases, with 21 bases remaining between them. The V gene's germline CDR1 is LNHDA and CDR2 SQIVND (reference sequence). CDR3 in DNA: TGTGCCAGTCGAGGGTCCGCGGGCCCCATGGAGCAGTACTTC. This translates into CASRGSAGPMEQYF.

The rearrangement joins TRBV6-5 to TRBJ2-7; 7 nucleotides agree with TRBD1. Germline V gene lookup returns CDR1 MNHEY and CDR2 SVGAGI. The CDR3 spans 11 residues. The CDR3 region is CATGATYEQYF. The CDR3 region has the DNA TGTGCAACAGGGGCGACGTACGAGCAGTACTTC.

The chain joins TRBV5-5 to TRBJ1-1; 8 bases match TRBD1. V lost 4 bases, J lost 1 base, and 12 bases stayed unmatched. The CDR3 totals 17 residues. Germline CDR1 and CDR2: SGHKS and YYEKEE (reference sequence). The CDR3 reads CASSPGQEAYPNTEAFF. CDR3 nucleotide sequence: TGTGCCAGCAGCCCGGGACAGGAGGCTTATCCGAACACTGAAGCTTTCTTT.

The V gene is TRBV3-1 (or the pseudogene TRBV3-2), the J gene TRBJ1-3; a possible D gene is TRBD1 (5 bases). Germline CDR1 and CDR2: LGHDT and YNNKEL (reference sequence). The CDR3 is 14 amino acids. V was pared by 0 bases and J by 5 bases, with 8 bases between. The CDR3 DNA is TGTGCCAGCAGCCAAGACACAGGCAGAAACACCATATATTTT. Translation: CASSQDTGRNTIYF.

For the CDR3, the DNA is TGTGCCATCAGGACTAGCGGGGGTGACTACGAGCAGTACTTC. It yields the protein CAIRTSGGDYEQYF. The chain joins TRBV10-3 to TRBJ2-7; TRBD2 aligns across 12 bases. The CDR3 covers 14 residues. Unmatched junction bases numbered 3, after V lost 6 bases and J lost 3 bases. Germline V gene lookup returns CDR1 ENHRY and CDR2 SYGVKD.

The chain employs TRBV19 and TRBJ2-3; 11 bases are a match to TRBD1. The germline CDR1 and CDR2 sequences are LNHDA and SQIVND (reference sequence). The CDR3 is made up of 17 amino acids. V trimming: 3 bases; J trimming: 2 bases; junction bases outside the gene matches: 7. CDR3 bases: TGTGCCAGTAGTATCACCGGGACAGGGGGTTTCACAGATACGCAGTATTTT. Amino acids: CASSITGTGGFTDTQYF.

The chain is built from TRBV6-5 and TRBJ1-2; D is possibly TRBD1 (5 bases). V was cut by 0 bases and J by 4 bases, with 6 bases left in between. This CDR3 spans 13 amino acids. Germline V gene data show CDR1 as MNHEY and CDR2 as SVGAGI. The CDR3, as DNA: TGTGCCAGCAGTTACTCAGGGGCCTATGGCTACACCTTC. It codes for CASSYSGAYGYTF.

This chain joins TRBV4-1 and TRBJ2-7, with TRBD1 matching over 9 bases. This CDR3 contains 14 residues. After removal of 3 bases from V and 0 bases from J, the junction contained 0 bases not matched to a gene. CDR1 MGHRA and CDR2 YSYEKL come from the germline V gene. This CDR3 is CASSQGQGSYEQYF. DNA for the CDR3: TGCGCCAGCAGCCAGGGACAGGGCTCCTACGAGCAGTACTTC.

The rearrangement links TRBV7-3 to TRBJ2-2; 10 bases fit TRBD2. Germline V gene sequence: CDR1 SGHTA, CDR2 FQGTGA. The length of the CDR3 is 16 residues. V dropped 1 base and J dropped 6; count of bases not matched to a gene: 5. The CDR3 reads CASSLKASGRAGELFF. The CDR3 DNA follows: TGTGCCAGCAGCTTAAAGGCTAGCGGGAGAGCCGGGGAGCTGTTTTTT.

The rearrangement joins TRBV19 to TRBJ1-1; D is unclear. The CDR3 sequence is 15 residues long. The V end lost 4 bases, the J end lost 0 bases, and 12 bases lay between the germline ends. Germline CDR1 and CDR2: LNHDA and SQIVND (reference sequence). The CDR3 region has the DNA TGTGCCAGTAGTACGCACCGGGAGTTGAACACTGAAGCTTTCTTT. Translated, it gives CASSTHRELNTEAFF.

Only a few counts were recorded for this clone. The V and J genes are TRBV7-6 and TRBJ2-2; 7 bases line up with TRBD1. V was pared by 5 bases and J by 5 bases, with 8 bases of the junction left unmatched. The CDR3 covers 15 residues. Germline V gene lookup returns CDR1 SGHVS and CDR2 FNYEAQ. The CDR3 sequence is CASSSSRGWTGELFF. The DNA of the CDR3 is TGTGCCAGCAGCAGTAGCAGGGGGTGGACCGGGGAGCTGTTTTTT.

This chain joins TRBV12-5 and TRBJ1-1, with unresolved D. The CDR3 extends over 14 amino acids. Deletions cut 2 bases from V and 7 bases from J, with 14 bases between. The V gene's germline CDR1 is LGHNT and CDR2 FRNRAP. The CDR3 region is CASGLYPGFGEAFF. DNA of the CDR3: TGTGCTAGTGGTTTGTACCCGGGATTCGGTGAAGCTTTCTTT. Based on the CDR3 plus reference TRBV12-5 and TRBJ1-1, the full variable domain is DARVTQTPRHKVTEMGQEVTMRCQPILGHNTVFWYRQTMMQGLELLAYFRNRAPLDDSGMPKDRFSAEMPDATLATLKIQPSEPRDSAVYFCASGLYPGFGEAFFGQGTRLTVV.

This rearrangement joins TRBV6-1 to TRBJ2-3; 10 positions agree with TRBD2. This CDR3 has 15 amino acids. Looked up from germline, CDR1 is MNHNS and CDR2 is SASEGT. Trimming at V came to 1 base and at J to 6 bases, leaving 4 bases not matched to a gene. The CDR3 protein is CASSEEAGGWDTQYF. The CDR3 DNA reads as TGTGCCAGCAGTGAAGAAGCGGGGGGGTGGGATACGCAGTATTTT.

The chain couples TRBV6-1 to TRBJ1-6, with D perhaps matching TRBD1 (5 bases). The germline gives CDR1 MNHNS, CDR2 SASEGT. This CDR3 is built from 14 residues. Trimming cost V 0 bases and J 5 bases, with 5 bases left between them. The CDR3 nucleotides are TGTGCCAGCAGTGAAGCACAGGATAATTCACCCCTCCACTTT. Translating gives CASSEAQDNSPLHF.

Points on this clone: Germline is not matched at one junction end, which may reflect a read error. The CDR3 region has the DNA TGTGCCAATAGTACCGAGAATTCACCCCTCCACTTT. This sequence encodes CANSTENSPLHF. The rearrangement joins TRBV19 to TRBJ1-6; D is unresolved. Per germline, CDR1 LNHDA and CDR2 SQIVND (reference sequence). The CDR3 is 12 amino acids.

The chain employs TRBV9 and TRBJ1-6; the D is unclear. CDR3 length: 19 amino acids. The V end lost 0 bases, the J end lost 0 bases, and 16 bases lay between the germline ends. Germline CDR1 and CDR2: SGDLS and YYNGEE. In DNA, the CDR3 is TGTGCCAGCAGCGTAGCTCCCGGGGTTAATCGCTCCTATAATTCACCCCTCCACTTT. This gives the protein CASSVAPGVNRSYNSPLHF.

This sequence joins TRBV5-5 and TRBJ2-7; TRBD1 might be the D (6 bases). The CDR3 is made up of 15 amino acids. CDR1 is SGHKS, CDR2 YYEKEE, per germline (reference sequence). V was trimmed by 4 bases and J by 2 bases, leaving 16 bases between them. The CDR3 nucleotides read TGTGCCAGCAGCCTGGATACAGGGAAAACCTACGAGCAGTACTTC. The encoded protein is CASSLDTGKTYEQYF.

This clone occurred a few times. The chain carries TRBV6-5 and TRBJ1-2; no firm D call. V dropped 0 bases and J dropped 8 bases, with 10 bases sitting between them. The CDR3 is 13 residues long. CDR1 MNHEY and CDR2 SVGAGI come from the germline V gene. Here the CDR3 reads CASSYSSPEGYTF. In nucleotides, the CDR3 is TGTGCCAGCAGTTACTCCTCTCCGGAGGGCTACACCTTC.

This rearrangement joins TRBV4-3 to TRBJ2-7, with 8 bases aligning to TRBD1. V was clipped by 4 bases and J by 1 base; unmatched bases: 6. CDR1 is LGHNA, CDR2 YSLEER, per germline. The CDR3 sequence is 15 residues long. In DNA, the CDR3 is TGCGCCAGCAGCCCTACAGGGGGTTCTTCCTACGAGCAGTACTTC. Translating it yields CASSPTGGSSYEQYF.

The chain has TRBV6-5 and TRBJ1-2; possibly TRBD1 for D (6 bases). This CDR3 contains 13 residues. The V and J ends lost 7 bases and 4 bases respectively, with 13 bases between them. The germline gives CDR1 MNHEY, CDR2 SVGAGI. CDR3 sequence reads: CASIPGGRYGYTF. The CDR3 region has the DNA TGTGCCAGCATACCGGGGGGCCGCTATGGCTACACCTTC.

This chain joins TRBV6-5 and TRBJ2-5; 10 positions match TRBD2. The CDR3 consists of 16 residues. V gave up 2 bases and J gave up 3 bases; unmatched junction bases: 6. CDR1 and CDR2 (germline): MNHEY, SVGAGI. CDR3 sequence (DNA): TGTGCCAGCAGTTACGATAGGCTAGCGGGGGAAGAGACCCAGTACTTC. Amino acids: CASSYDRLAGEETQYF.

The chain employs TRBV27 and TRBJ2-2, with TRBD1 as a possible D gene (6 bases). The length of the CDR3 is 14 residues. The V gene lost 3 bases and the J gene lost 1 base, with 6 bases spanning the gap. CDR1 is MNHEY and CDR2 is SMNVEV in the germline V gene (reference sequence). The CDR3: CASSLTGNTGELFF. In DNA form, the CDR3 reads TGTGCCAGCAGTTTGACAGGGAACACCGGGGAGCTGTTTTTT.